This entry features one T cell receptor (beta chain) sequence. Sequencing used immunoSEQ multiplex PCR; TCRdb keeps in-frame clones, though not all of them. The table shows tens of thousands of clones, with roughly four fifths occurring only once. Germline V gives CDR1 LGHNA, CDR2 YNFKEQ. There are 16 residues in the CDR3. Trimming at V came to 1 base and at J to 1 base, leaving 2 bases not matched to a gene. These data belong to a study of radiotherapy plus CTLA-4 blockade in lung cancer. The receptor comes from a human donor with non-small cell lung cancer whose response to radiotherapy plus ipilimumab could not be evaluated. The J gene is TRBJ2-5, the V gene TRBV4-2, with 11 positions matching TRBD2. The starting material was peripheral blood, obtained from a patient treated with radiotherapy plus ipilimumab. This chain's CDR3 is CASSQALAGGQETQYF. The CDR3 region has the DNA TGTGCCAGCAGCCAAGCCCTAGCGGGGGGCCAAGAGACCCAGTACTTC.